The T cell receptor (beta chain) under discussion was sequenced for a study of T cell responses to AZD1222 COVID-19 vaccine. Turning to this clone: Antigen specificity is unknown.

Whole-study results and caveats: No repertoire was sampled before or during the peak T cell response, only after it.

Some clones are missing from TCRdb's copy, which holds only in-frame ones; the method was immunoSEQ multiplex PCR. The repertoire holds 60,000 to 75,000 clones, with roughly 90% as singletons. Germline V CDR1 and CDR2: LNHDA, SQIVND (reference sequence). There are 17 residues in the CDR3. Trimming cost V 3 bases and J 5 bases, with 22 bases left between them. The rearrangement joins TRBV19 to TRBJ1-1; possibly TRBD1 for D (5 bases). The source of this sequence is an adult in good health. Sequencing was performed on peripheral blood, taken on day 0 of AZD1222 vaccination. The DNA of the CDR3 is TGTGCCAGTAGTATGGCCGGGAACCTTCAAAGGGGAACTGAAGCTTTCTTT. Protein product: CASSMAGNLQRGTEAFF.